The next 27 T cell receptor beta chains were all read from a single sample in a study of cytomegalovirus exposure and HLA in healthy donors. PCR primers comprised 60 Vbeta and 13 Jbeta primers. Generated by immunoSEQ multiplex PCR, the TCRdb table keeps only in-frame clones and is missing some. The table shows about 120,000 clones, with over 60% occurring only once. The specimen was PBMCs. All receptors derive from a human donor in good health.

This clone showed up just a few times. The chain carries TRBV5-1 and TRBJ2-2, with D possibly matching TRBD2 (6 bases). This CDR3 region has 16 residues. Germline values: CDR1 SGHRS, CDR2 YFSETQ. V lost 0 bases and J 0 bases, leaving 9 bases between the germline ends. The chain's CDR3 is CASSLGTTSNTGELFF. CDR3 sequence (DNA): TGCGCCAGCAGCTTGGGGACTACCTCGAACACCGGGGAGCTGTTTTTT.

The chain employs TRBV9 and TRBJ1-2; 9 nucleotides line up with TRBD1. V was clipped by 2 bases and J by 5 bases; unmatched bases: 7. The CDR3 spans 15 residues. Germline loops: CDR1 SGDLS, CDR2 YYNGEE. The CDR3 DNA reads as TGTGCCAGCAGCGTTAGGGACAGGGTAGGGTATGGCTACACCTTC. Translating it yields CASSVRDRVGYGYTF.

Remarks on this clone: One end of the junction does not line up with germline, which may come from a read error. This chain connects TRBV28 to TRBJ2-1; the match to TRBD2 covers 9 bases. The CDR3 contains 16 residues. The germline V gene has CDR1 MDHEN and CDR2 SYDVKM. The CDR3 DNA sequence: TGTGCCAGCAGTTTGCGGCTAGCGGGGTCCTACAATGGGCAGTTCTTC. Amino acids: CASSLRLAGSYNGQFF.

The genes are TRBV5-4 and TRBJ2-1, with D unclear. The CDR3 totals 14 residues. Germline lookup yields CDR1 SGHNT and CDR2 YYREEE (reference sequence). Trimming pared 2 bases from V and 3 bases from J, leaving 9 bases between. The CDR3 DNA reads TGTGCCAGCAGCTTCCAGGATAACTACAATGAGCAGTTCTTC. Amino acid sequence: CASSFQDNYNEQFF. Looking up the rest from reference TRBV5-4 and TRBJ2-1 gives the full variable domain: ETGVTQSPTHLIKTRGQQVTLRCSSQSGHNTVSWYQQALGQGPQFIFQYYREEENGRGNFPPRFSGLQFPNYSSELNVNALELDDSALYLCASSFQDNYNEQFFGPGTRLTVL.

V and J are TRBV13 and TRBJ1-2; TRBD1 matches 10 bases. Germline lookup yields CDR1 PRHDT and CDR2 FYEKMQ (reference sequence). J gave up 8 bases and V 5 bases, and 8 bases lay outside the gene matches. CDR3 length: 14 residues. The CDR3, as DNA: TGTGCCAGCAGCCGCGGGACAGGGGTAGAGGGCTACACCTTC. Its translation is CASSRGTGVEGYTF.

In DNA form, the CDR3 reads TGTGCCAGCAGCGAGACTAGCGGGCCCCCTTTTTACAATGAGCAGTTCTTC. It specifies CASSETSGPPFYNEQFF. The rearrangement uses TRBV13 and TRBJ2-1; 10 bases are shared with TRBD2. Looked up from germline, CDR1 is PRHDT and CDR2 is FYEKMQ (reference sequence). V shed 5 bases, J shed 4 bases, and the junction held 11 bases outside the gene matches. The CDR3 runs 17 residues. The variable domain in full, completed from reference TRBV13 and TRBJ2-1, reads AAGVIQSPRHLIKEKRETATLKCYPIPRHDTVYWYQQGPGQDPQFLISFYEKMQSDKGSIPDRFSAQQFSDYHSELNMSSLELGDSALYFCASSETSGPPFYNEQFFGPGTRLTVL.

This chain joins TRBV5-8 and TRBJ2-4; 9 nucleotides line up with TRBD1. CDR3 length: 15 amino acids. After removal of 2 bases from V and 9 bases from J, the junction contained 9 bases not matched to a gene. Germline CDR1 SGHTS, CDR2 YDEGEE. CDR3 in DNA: TGTGCCAGCAGCTTCTCCCACAGGGGGCAAAGCATTCAGTACTTC. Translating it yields CASSFSHRGQSIQYF.

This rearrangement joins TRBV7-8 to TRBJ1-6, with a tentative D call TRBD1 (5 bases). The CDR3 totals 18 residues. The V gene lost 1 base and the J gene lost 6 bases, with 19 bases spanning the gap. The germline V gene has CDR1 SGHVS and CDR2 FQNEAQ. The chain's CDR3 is CASSLEPHPGQFNSPLHF. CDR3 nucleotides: TGTGCCAGCAGCTTAGAACCCCACCCAGGGCAGTTTAATTCACCCCTCCACTTT.

CDR3 residues: CASSLGLARGQETQYF. Written as DNA, the CDR3 is TGTGCCAGCAGCTTGGGACTAGCCCGGGGCCAAGAGACCCAGTACTTC. The rearrangement links TRBV5-4 to TRBJ2-5; 7 bases agree with TRBD2. Per the germline V gene, CDR1 is SGHNT and CDR2 is YYREEE (reference sequence). Trimming at V came to 0 bases and at J to 1 base, leaving 6 bases not matched to a gene. This CDR3 is built from 16 residues.

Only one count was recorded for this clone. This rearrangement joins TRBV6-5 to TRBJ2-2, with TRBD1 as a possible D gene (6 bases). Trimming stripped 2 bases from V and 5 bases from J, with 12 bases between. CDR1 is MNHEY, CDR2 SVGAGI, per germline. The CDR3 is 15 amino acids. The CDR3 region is CASSYLGAQTGELFF. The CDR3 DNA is TGTGCCAGCAGTTACCTGGGGGCGCAGACCGGGGAGCTGTTTTTT.

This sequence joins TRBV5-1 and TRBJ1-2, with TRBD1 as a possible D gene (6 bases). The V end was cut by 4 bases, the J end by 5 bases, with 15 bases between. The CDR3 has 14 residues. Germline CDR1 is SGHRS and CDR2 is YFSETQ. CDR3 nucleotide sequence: TGCGCCAGCAGCGGCCCGGACAGCGGTTATGGCTACACCTTC. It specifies CASSGPDSGYGYTF.

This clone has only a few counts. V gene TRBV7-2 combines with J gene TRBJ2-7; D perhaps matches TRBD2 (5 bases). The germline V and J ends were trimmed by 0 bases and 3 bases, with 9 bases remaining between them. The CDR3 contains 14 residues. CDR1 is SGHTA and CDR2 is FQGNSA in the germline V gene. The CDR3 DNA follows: TGTGCCAGCAGCTTAGCTTCCCGGGACTACGAGCAGTACTTC. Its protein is CASSLASRDYEQYF.

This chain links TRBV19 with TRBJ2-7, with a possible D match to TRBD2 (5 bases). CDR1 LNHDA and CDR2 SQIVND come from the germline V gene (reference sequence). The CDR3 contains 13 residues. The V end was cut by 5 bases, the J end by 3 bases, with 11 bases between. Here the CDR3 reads CASSAEGVYEQYF. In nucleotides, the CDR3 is TGTGCCAGTAGTGCCGAGGGCGTCTACGAGCAGTACTTC.

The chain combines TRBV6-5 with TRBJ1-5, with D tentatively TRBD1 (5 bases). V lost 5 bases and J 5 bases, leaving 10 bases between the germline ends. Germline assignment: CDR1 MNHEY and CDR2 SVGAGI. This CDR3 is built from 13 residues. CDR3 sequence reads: CASSPGAYQPQHF. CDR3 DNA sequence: TGTGCCAGCAGTCCTGGGGCTTATCAGCCCCAGCATTTT.

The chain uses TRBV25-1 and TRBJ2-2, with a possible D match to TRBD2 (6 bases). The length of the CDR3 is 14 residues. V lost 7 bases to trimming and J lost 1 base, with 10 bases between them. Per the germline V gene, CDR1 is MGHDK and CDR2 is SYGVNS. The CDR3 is CASKGGMNTGELFF. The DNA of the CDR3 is TGTGCCAGCAAAGGAGGGATGAACACCGGGGAGCTGTTTTTT.

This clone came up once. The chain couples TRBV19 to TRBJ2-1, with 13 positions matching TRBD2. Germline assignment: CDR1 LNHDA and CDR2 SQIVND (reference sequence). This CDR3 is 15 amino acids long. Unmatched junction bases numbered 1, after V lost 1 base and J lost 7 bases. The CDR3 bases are TGTGCCAGTAGTATAGGGACTAGCGGGAGTAATGAGCAGTTCTTC. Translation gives CASSIGTSGSNEQFF.

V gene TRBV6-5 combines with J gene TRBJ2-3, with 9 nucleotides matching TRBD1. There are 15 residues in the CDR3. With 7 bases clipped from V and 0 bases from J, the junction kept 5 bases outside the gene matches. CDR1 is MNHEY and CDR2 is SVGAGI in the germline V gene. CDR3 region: CASNLGQGSTDTQYF. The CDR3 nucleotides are TGTGCCAGCAACCTGGGACAGGGTAGCACAGATACGCAGTATTTT.

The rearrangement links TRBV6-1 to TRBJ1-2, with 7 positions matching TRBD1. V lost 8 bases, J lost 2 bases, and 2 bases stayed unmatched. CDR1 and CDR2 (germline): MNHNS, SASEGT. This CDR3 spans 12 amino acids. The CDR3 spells CASPGQNYGYTF. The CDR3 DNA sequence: TGTGCCAGCCCGGGACAGAACTATGGCTACACCTTC.

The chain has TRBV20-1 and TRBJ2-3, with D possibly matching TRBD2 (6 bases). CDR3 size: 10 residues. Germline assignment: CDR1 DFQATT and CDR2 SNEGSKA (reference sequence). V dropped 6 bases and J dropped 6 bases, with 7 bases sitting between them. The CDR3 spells CSAAGDTQYF. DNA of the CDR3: TGCAGTGCCGCGGGGGATACGCAGTATTTT.

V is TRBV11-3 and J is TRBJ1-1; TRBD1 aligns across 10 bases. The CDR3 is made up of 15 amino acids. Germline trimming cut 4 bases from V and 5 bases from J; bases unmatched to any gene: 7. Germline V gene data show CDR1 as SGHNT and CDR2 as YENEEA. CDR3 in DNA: TGTGCCAGCAGCTCCGCCGGGACAGGGGCAACTGAAGCTTTCTTT. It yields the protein CASSSAGTGATEAFF.

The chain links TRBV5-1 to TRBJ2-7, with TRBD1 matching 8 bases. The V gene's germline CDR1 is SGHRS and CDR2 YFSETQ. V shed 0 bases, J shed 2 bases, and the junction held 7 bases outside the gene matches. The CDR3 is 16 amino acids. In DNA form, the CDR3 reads TGCGCCAGCAGCTTGGACCCGACAGGGGTTGCCTACGAGCAGTACTTC. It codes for CASSLDPTGVAYEQYF.

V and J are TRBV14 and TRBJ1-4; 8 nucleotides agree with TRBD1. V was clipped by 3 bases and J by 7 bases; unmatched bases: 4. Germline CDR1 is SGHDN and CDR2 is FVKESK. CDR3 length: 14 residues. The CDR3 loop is CASSQRTGLEKLFF. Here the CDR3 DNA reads TGTGCCAGCAGCCAGAGGACAGGGCTTGAAAAACTGTTTTTT.

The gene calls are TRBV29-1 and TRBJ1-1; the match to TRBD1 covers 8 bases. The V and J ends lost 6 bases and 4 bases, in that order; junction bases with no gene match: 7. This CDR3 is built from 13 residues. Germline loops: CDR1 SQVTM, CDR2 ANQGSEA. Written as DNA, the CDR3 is TGCAGCGTGGCGGACAGGGCGTTCACTGAAGCTTTCTTT. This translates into CSVADRAFTEAFF.

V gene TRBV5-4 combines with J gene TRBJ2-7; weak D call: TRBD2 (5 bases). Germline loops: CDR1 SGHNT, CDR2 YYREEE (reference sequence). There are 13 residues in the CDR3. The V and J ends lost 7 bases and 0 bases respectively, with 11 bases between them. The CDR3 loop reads CASGRGSSYEQYF. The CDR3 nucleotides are TGTGCCAGCGGGAGAGGGAGCTCCTACGAGCAGTACTTC.

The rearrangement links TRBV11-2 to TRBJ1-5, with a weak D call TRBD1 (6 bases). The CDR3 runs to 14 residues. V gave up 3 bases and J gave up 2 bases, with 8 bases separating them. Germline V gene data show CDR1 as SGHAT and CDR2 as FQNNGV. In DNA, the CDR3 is TGTGCCAGCAGCTTGGCAGGGGGCAATCAGCCCCAGCATTTT. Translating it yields CASSLAGGNQPQHF.

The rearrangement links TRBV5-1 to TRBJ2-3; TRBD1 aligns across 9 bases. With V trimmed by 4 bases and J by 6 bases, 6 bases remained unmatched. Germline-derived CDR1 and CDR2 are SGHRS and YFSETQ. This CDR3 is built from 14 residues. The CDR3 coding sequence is TGCGCCAGCAGCCCGGACAGGGGATCGGATACGCAGTATTTT. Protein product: CASSPDRGSDTQYF.

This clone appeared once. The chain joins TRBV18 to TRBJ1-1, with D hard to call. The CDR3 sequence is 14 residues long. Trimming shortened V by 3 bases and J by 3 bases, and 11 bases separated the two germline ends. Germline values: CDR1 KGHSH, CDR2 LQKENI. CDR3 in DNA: TGTGCCAGCTCACCCGCCCTGAGGGACACTGAAGCTTTCTTT. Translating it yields CASSPALRDTEAFF.